A selection of T cell receptor beta chains follows, all from one sample in a study of persistence of HIV-infected CD4 T cells. No antigen has been assigned to these receptors. Sequenced by immunoSEQ multiplex PCR; TCRdb stores in-frame clones only, minus some. Among about 9,200 clones listed, approximately 86% were seen once. Source: CD4+ T cells sorted from PBMCs after roughly 18-hour stimulation, taken from a patient who received antiretroviral therapy. These receptors all stem from an adult woman with HIV who was CMV-seropositive. The CDR3 runs from the conserved cysteine through the conserved F or W. The D gene is left open where the match is weak. Size values are once, few and many counts, or a class for expanded clones, and some rows have none.

>TRBV19|-|-|TRBJ1-2
CASSTGQLNYGYTF
TGTGCCAGTAGCACGGGACAACTTAACTATGGCTACACCTTC
>TRBV6-2/TRBV6-3|TRBD1|-|TRBJ1-5
CASSSTGVQPQHF
TGTGCCAGCAGTTCAACAGGGGTTCAGCCCCAGCATTTT
>TRBV6-5|TRBD1|few|TRBJ1-5
CASSITGVGGQPQHF
TGTGCCAGCAGTATAACAGGGGTAGGTGGCCAGCCCCAGCATTTT
>TRBV7-2|-|-|TRBJ2-5
CASSFRLTETQYF
TGTGCCAGCAGCTTTAGACTAACAGAGACCCAGTACTTC
>TRBV5-3|-|-|TRBJ2-7
CARSLDRQAKAYEQYF
TGTGCCAGAAGCTTAGACCGACAGGCCAAAGCCTACGAGCAGTACTTC
>TRBV4-2|TRBD1|-|TRBJ2-1
CASSQGPGTGGAYNEQFF
TGTGCCAGCAGCCAAGGTCCCGGGACAGGGGGCGCTTACAATGAGCAGTTCTTC
>TRBV28|-|-|TRBJ1-1
CASSLRGVANTEAFF
TGTGCCAGCAGTTTACGGGGGGTCGCGAACACTGAAGCTTTCTTT
>TRBV5-1|TRBD1|-|TRBJ2-4
CASSLGQGNIQYF
TGCGCCAGCAGCTTGGGACAGGGAAACATTCAGTACTTC
>TRBV21-1|-|-|TRBJ2-7
CASSFPQGGDEQYF
TGTGCCAGCAGTTTCCCGCAGGGTGGCGACGAGCAGTACTTC
>TRBV30|-|few|TRBJ1-2
CAWSVHSNRVGGYGYTF
TGTGCCTGGAGTGTACACTCAAACAGGGTCGGGGGCTATGGCTACACCTTC
>TRBV6-1|-|-|TRBJ1-2
CASSGETSGHANYGYTF
TGTGCCAGCAGTGGAGAGACGTCGGGACACGCGAACTATGGCTACACCTTC
>TRBV5-1|TRBD1|few|TRBJ1-1
CASSDGQGRTEAFF
TGCGCCAGCAGCGACGGACAGGGTAGAACTGAAGCTTTCTTT
>TRBV7-2|TRBD1|-|TRBJ2-4
CASSAYTGGNIQYF
TGTGCCAGCAGCGCCTATACAGGGGGCAACATTCAGTACTTC
>TRBV7-9|-|-|TRBJ2-4
CASSSLSEFFKNIQYF
TGTGCCAGCAGCTCCCTGAGTGAATTTTTCAAAAACATTCAGTACTTC
>TRBV7-2|-|-|TRBJ1-1
CASSTQQGLTEAFF
TGTGCCAGCAGCACCCAACAGGGCCTCACTGAAGCTTTCTTT
>TRBV3-1/TRBV3-2|TRBD1|large|TRBJ2-6
CASSQAGNRGSGANVLTF
TGTGCCAGCAGCCAAGCTGGAAACAGGGGCTCTGGGGCCAACGTCCTGACTTTC
>TRBV24-1|TRBD1|once|TRBJ2-5
CATSDPRGQGRSYTQYF
TGTGCCACCAGTGATCCCCGGGGACAGGGGCGTTCGTATACCCAGTACTTC
>TRBV30|TRBD1|-|TRBJ1-2
CAWSVAPRGSKGYTF
TGTGCCTGGAGTGTAGCCCCCAGGGGGTCAAAGGGCTACACCTTC
>TRBV7-9|-|-|TRBJ1-1
CASSLEGFGTEAFF
TGTGCCAGCAGCTTAGAAGGGTTTGGGACTGAAGCTTTCTTT
>TRBV3-1/TRBV3-2|TRBD1|-|TRBJ2-1
CASSQGQGGYNEQFF
TGTGCCAGCAGCCAAGGACAGGGTGGGTACAATGAGCAGTTCTTC
>TRBV6-2/TRBV6-3|TRBD1|-|TRBJ2-5
CASSIPTGGVSETQYF
TGTGCCAGCAGTATCCCGACAGGGGGTGTGAGTGAGACCCAGTACTTC
>TRBV24-1|-|-|TRBJ1-2
CATSDGLRDNENGYTF
TGTGCCACCAGTGATGGCCTCCGGGACAACGAAAATGGCTACACCTTC
>TRBV7-6|-|-|TRBJ2-3
CASSLAGLNTQYF
TGTGCCAGCAGCTTAGCCGGACTAAATACGCAGTATTTT
>TRBV30|-|-|TRBJ1-4
CAWSLVGEKLFF
TGTGCCTGGAGCCTGGTAGGGGAAAAACTGTTTTTT
>TRBV18|TRBD1|-|TRBJ1-1
CASSPDRGLLNTEAFF
TGTGCCAGCTCACCGGACAGGGGGCTCCTGAACACTGAAGCTTTCTTT
>TRBV5-1|-|once|TRBJ1-6
CASGIYKNSPLHF
TGCGCCAGCGGAATCTACAAGAATTCACCCCTCCACTTT
>TRBV7-9|-|-|TRBJ1-2
CASSLQGVGGYTF
TGTGCCAGCAGCTTACAGGGAGTCGGTGGCTACACCTTC
>TRBV18|-|-|TRBJ1-5
CASSPSRSGNQPQHF
TGTGCCAGCTCACCGTCCAGGTCAGGGAATCAGCCCCAGCATTTT
>TRBV27|-|few|TRBJ2-7
CASSTTGRGRTYEQYF
TGTGCCAGCAGTACGACAGGGAGGGGTAGAACCTACGAGCAGTACTTC
>TRBV24-1|-|-|TRBJ1-1
CATSGPGTLNTEAFF
TGTGCCACCAGTGGTCCAGGGACCCTGAACACTGAAGCTTTCTTT
>TRBV28|-|-|TRBJ2-7
CASGRAMNPYEQYF
TGTGCCAGCGGTCGGGCCATGAACCCCTACGAGCAGTACTTC
>TRBV6-1|TRBD1|-|TRBJ1-2
CASSEVPDRAGGYTF
TGTGCCAGCAGTGAAGTCCCTGACAGGGCAGGGGGCTACACCTTC
>TRBV24-1|TRBD2|-|TRBJ2-1
CATSALAGMGRRDEQFF
TGTGCCACCAGTGCGCTAGCGGGTATGGGCCGCCGAGATGAGCAGTTCTTC
>TRBV3-1/TRBV3-2|TRBD1|once|TRBJ1-2
CASSQGSGGYGYTF
TGTGCCAGCAGCCAAGGGTCAGGGGGCTATGGCTACACCTTC
>TRBV27|TRBD1|-|TRBJ1-1
CASSLRQGGTEAFF
TGTGCCAGCAGTTTAAGGCAGGGGGGCACTGAAGCTTTCTTT
>TRBV7-2|-|-|TRBJ1-4
CASSLGGGENEKLFF
TGTGCCAGCAGCTTAGGTGGGGGGGAGAATGAAAAACTGTTTTTT
>TRBV28|-|-|TRBJ2-7
CASSGTRTISYEQYF
TGTGCCAGCAGTGGGACGAGGACTATCTCCTACGAGCAGTACTTC